These 19 T cell receptor beta chains were sequenced from one sample in a study of spatial heterogeneity in lung cancer (dated by TCRdb to the late 2010s). No antigen has been assigned to these receptors. The paper's findings and limits, for the study overall: The number of expanded intratumoral alpha and beta TCRs correlated with the tumor nonsynonymous mutation count.

Sample time point, as interpreted from the label and publication: sample taken at primary tumor resection. The library was generated by 5' RACE. Sequencer: NextSeq 500. TCRdb cleaned the public reads at Q25 with fastp, built clones with MiXCR and kept in-frame beta chains. Merged by CDR3 protein, the rows form single entries marked with the most common genes and DNA. A total of under 12,000 distinct CDR3 sequences appear in this sample, 5% to 6.5% of them only once. Around 11% of the sample rests with the top ten. The source was lung tumor tissue, collected at surgery. The receptors here all came from a male donor with early-stage non-small cell lung cancer.

Ten or more counts support this clonotype. The chain is built from TRBV4-1 and TRBJ2-5; TRBD1 aligns across 7 bases. This CDR3 is 16 amino acids long. Trimming took 4 bases from V and 2 from J; bases not matched to a gene: 10. Germline-derived CDR1 and CDR2 are MGHRA and YSYEKL. The CDR3 spells CASSLSQGPLQETQYF. CDR3 DNA: TGCGCCAGCAGCCTCTCACAGGGGCCTTTACAAGAGACCCAGTACTTC.

This clonotype was picked up many times. The rearrangement joins TRBV6-2 or TRBV6-3 to TRBJ2-7; D remains unclear. Trimming took off 2 bases at V and 4 bases at J, with 9 bases between the two ends. The CDR3 covers 13 residues. From germline, CDR1 is MNHEY and CDR2 SVGEGT. CDR3 residues: CASSYGQEYEQYF. The CDR3 DNA reads as TGTGCCAGCAGTTACGGGCAGGAATACGAGCAGTACTTC.

This clonotype showed up many times. The chain couples TRBV20-1 to TRBJ2-1; 11 positions agree with TRBD2. V shed 4 bases and J 2 bases; nucleotides not matched to a gene: 4. The CDR3 totals 15 residues. CDR1 is DFQATT, CDR2 SNEGSKA, per germline (reference sequence). This CDR3 is CSATGLAGTYNEQFF. The CDR3 coding sequence is TGCAGTGCTACCGGACTAGCGGGTACCTACAATGAGCAGTTCTTC.

This clonotype was seen repeatedly, ten times or more. The chain has TRBV4-1 and TRBJ2-5, with D hard to call. The germline V gene has CDR1 MGHRA and CDR2 YSYEKL. The V end lost 4 bases, the J end lost 1 base, and 10 bases lay between the germline ends. The CDR3 totals 14 residues. The CDR3 bases are TGCGCCAGCAGCCTATCTTCGGGCCAAGAGACCCAGTACTTC. As protein: CASSLSSGQETQYF.

This clonotype was counted a few times. The V and J genes are TRBV7-9 and TRBJ2-2; D is unclear. The germline V gene has CDR1 SEHNR and CDR2 FQNEAQ (reference sequence). The CDR3 covers 11 residues. V lost 5 bases and J 4 bases, leaving 2 bases between the germline ends. The chain's CDR3 is CASSRTGELFF. Written as DNA, the CDR3 is TGTGCCAGCAGCCGCACCGGGGAGCTGTTTTTT.

The chain couples TRBV28 to TRBJ1-3; D may be TRBD1 (5 bases). Looked up from germline, CDR1 is MDHEN and CDR2 is SYDVKM. Trimming left V 6 bases short and J 0 bases short, with 15 bases between. This CDR3 spans 16 amino acids. For the CDR3, the DNA is TGTGCCAGCAGGGTCCGACTAGGGGTCTCTGGAAACACCATATATTTT. Amino acids: CASRVRLGVSGNTIYF.

This clonotype was counted ten times or more. The chain has TRBV5-1 and TRBJ2-3, with a possible D match to TRBD2 (6 bases). V was pared by 4 bases and J by 4 bases, with 16 bases between. The CDR3 covers 15 residues. Germline CDR1 SGHRS, CDR2 YFSETQ. The CDR3 is CASSMDYSAADTQYF. Here the CDR3 DNA reads TGCGCCAGCAGCATGGACTATTCGGCGGCAGATACGCAGTATTTT.

The chain uses TRBV20-1 and TRBJ2-1; D is perhaps TRBD2 (5 bases). The CDR3 spans 13 residues. The ends were cut back, 5 bases at V and 10 bases at J, with 18 bases in the middle. Germline V gene sequence: CDR1 DFQATT, CDR2 SNEGSKA (reference sequence). CDR3 region: CSARTPRNPEQFF. The CDR3 bases are TGCAGTGCTCGGACTCCCCGTAACCCAGAGCAGTTCTTC.

This clonotype was counted ten times or more. V and J are TRBV5-1 and TRBJ1-1, with 7 bases identical to TRBD1. V gave up 6 bases and J gave up 4 bases; unmatched junction bases: 6. This CDR3 is 13 amino acids long. Germline assignment: CDR1 SGHRS and CDR2 YFSETQ. The DNA of the CDR3 is TGCGCCAGCATGCAGGGGGGAAGCACTGAAGCTTTCTTT. The encoded protein is CASMQGGSTEAFF.

This clonotype was picked up many times. V gene TRBV6-1 combines with J gene TRBJ1-1, with D tentatively TRBD1 (5 bases). Germline CDR1 and CDR2: MNHNS and SASEGT. Trimming pared 3 bases from V and 3 bases from J, leaving 11 bases between. CDR3 length: 14 residues. This CDR3 is CASSDEGLDTEAFF. DNA for the CDR3: TGTGCCAGCAGTGATGAGGGACTTGACACTGAAGCTTTCTTT.

The table lists this clonotype with many counts. The rearrangement uses TRBV28 and TRBJ2-4, with D maybe TRBD1 (9 bases). The germline V gene has CDR1 MDHEN and CDR2 SYDVKM. Trimming stripped 4 bases from V and 8 bases from J, with 24 bases between. The CDR3 is 17 residues long. In DNA, the CDR3 is TGTGCCAGCAGTTCGCCGGGACAGGGTAGCGGGATTTACATTCAGTACTTC. As protein: CASSSPGQGSGIYIQYF.

This clonotype was counted ten times or more. This chain connects TRBV6-5 to TRBJ1-5; TRBD1 aligns across 7 bases. The CDR3 spans 15 residues. In germline, CDR1 is MNHEY, CDR2 SVGAGI. J lost 9 bases, V lost 6 bases, and 14 bases had no gene match. The CDR3 DNA reads as TGTGCCAGCAGACGAGGACAGGCCATGGAGTGGCCCCAGCATTTT. Translation: CASRRGQAMEWPQHF.

This clonotype was counted at least ten times. The V and J genes are TRBV20-1 and TRBJ1-1, with D tentatively TRBD1 (6 bases). This CDR3 has 15 residues. Trimming removed 0 bases at V and 4 bases at J, with 15 bases between. Germline loops: CDR1 DFQATT, CDR2 SNEGSKA (reference sequence). CDR3: CSARDRGRGTTEAFF. The CDR3 DNA reads as TGCAGTGCTAGAGATCGTGGCAGGGGAACCACTGAAGCTTTCTTT.

The J gene is TRBJ1-2, the V gene TRBV27; TRBD1 might be the D (5 bases). CDR1 MNHEY and CDR2 SMNVEV come from the germline V gene (reference sequence). This CDR3 comprises 13 residues. Trimming shortened V by 2 bases and J by 2 bases, and 6 bases separated the two germline ends. DNA of the CDR3: TGTGCCAGCAGTTTACAGGGCAACTATGGCTACACCTTC. Its protein product is CASSLQGNYGYTF.

This clonotype was seen a handful of times. The chain is built from TRBV4-1 and TRBJ2-3; the D gene is possibly TRBD2 (6 bases). CDR3 length equals 16 residues. V was trimmed by 0 bases and J by 4 bases, leaving 14 bases between them. CDR1 and CDR2 (germline): MGHRA, YSYEKL. The CDR3 protein is CASSQDWGGKADTQYF. In DNA, the CDR3 is TGCGCCAGCAGCCAAGACTGGGGCGGGAAAGCAGATACGCAGTATTTT.

This clonotype occurred many times. J is TRBJ1-5 and V is TRBV20-1; D is ambiguous. Germline V gene data show CDR1 as DFQATT and CDR2 as SNEGSKA (reference sequence). The V gene lost 3 bases and the J gene lost 5 bases, with 8 bases spanning the gap. This CDR3 has 12 residues. CDR3 sequence: CSASRPDQPQHF. The CDR3 DNA reads as TGCAGTGCTAGCAGGCCGGATCAGCCCCAGCATTTT.

This clonotype was detected only a few times. The rearrangement uses TRBV6-5 and TRBJ2-5; unclear D gene. The CDR3 is 14 amino acids. V shed 2 bases and J shed 5 bases, with 12 bases lying between them. The germline V gene encodes CDR1 MNHEY and CDR2 SVGAGI. CDR3: CASSYARTVETQYF. In nucleotides, the CDR3 is TGTGCCAGCAGTTACGCGAGAACTGTGGAGACCCAGTACTTC.

This clonotype was counted at least ten times. V and J are TRBV20-1 and TRBJ1-1, with 10 bases aligning to TRBD1. The V gene end was trimmed by 5 bases and the J gene end by 2 bases; junction bases not matched to a gene: 5. The CDR3 covers 14 residues. Germline V gives CDR1 DFQATT, CDR2 SNEGSKA (reference sequence). The CDR3 protein is CSAPTGGLNTEAFF. CDR3 DNA sequence: TGCAGTGCTCCGACAGGGGGCCTAAACACTGAAGCTTTCTTT.

This clonotype was observed at least ten times. The chain joins TRBV6-5 to TRBJ2-7; 9 bases agree with TRBD1. The CDR3 consists of 15 residues. Germline V gene lookup returns CDR1 MNHEY and CDR2 SVGAGI. With 6 bases clipped from V and 0 bases from J, the junction kept 6 bases outside the gene matches. The CDR3 spells CASSFNRGRSYEQYF. The DNA of the CDR3 is TGTGCCAGCAGCTTTAACAGGGGGCGCTCCTACGAGCAGTACTTC.